The sequence of this TCR beta chain was determined in a study of T cell responses to AZD1222 COVID-19 vaccine. Findings and caveats of the study: After two AZD1222 doses, spike-specific TCR breadth and depth rose versus day 0.

Profiling relied on immunoSEQ multiplex PCR, and the TCRdb table lists in-frame clones only, not all of them. The sample has about 110,000 clones, around nine tenths seen once. Worth noting for this clone: Its antigen is unidentified.

The specimen was peripheral blood, collected on day 0 of MenACWY control vaccination. The TCR comes from an adult in good health.

CDR3 nucleotides: TGTGCCAGCAGCTCCTCCACTGGGGCAGATACGCAGTATTTT. It specifies CASSSSTGADTQYF. V is TRBV7-2 and J is TRBJ2-3; D gene ambiguous. V gave up 4 bases and J gave up 4 bases, with 12 bases separating them. The CDR3 spans 14 residues. Germline V CDR1 and CDR2: SGHTA, FQGNSA.